Listed below are T cell receptor beta chains from one sample, sequenced in a study of cytomegalovirus exposure and HLA in healthy donors. The data were produced by immunoSEQ multiplex PCR, yet TCRdb's version contains in-frame clones alone and is incomplete. The table has some 85,000 clones, around three quarters seen once. The specimen sequenced was PBMCs. Receptors originate from a woman aged 35 to 49 in good health and CMV-seropositive. Each CDR3 is given with its conserved first and last residue. A D gene is named only where the DNA matches it firmly. Part of the rows lack a size; the others show once, few, many or a class for expanded clones.

TRBV6-5	TRBJ2-7	14	.	.	CASYSGVLSYEQYF	TGTGCCAGCTACTCCGGAGTACTAAGCTACGAGCAGTACTTC
TRBV5-6	TRBJ2-7	14	.	.	CASSPRLGSYEQYF	TGTGCCAGCAGCCCTCGACTCGGGTCCTACGAGCAGTACTTC
TRBV4-1	TRBJ2-1	18	.	.	CASSQAPFGLETENEQFF	TGCGCCAGCAGCCAAGCTCCGTTTGGTCTAGAGACAGAGAATGAGCAGTTCTTC
TRBV18	TRBJ1-1	14	.	.	CASSPLQMNTEAFF	TGTGCCAGCTCACCTTTACAGATGAACACTGAAGCTTTCTTT
TRBV7-3	TRBJ2-2	15	.	.	CASSLIARDTGELFF	TGTGCCAGCAGCTTAATCGCGCGGGATACCGGGGAGCTGTTTTTT
TRBV27	TRBJ1-5	16	.	TRBD1	CASSPLDRGNVQPQHF	TGTGCCAGCAGTCCCCTAGACAGGGGTAACGTTCAGCCCCAGCATTTT
TRBV11-3	TRBJ1-1	14	.	.	CASRGRAPNTEAFF	TGTGCCAGCCGAGGGAGGGCCCCTAACACTGAAGCTTTCTTT
TRBV30	TRBJ2-2	12	once	.	CAWSNQVGELFF	TGTGCCTGGAGTAACCAGGTCGGGGAGCTGTTTTTT
TRBV6-4	TRBJ2-2	15	many	.	CASSPEGPNTGELFF	TGTGCCAGCAGCCCCGAGGGCCCGAACACCGGGGAGCTGTTTTTT
TRBV28	TRBJ1-3	15	.	.	CASSRGLGPGNTIYF	TGTGCCAGCAGTAGGGGCCTGGGGCCCGGAAACACCATATATTTT
TRBV28	TRBJ1-2	13	.	.	CASSNGTPGGYTF	TGTGCCAGCAGTAACGGGACACCTGGAGGCTACACCTTC
TRBV5-4	TRBJ1-2	15	.	.	CASSLEGSRNYGYTF	TGTGCCAGCAGCTTGGAAGGGAGCAGGAACTATGGCTACACCTTC
TRBV5-1	TRBJ2-1	13	.	.	CASSLASLNEQFF	TGCGCCAGCAGCTTGGCCTCCCTTAATGAGCAGTTCTTC
TRBV6-5	TRBJ2-7	15	.	TRBD1	CASRAGGRSTYEQYF	TGTGCCAGCAGGGCAGGGGGCCGGTCCACCTACGAGCAGTACTTC
TRBV10-3	TRBJ2-5	14	.	.	CAIQTSRTGETQYF	TGTGCCATCCAGACTAGTAGGACGGGAGAGACCCAGTACTTC